This TCR beta chain was profiled in a study of response to subunit inactivated influenza vaccine. The CDR3 sequence is 18 residues long. J was trimmed by 8 bases and V by 4 bases; bases with no gene match: 16. Germline V gene sequence: CDR1 MNHEY, CDR2 SVGEGT. Details on this clonotype: Its specificity is not known.

The study's findings and limits: It was the authors' suggestion that each seasonal influenza vaccination recruits few new T cells.

MiXCR, applied by TCRdb to the RT-PCR reads, yields one record per CDR3 protein. The table has about 650,000 distinct CDR3 sequences, 14% seen once. The specimen comprised PBMCs from blood, sampled 14 to 15 days before vaccination. The chain links TRBV6-2 or TRBV6-3 to TRBJ1-6; 8 bases align to TRBD1. This TCR derives from a man aged 45-60 years who received an inactivated influenza vaccine. The CDR3 nucleotides read TGTGCCAGCAGTTTTTTCTTGGGGACAGGAAGTATGGATTCACCCCTCCACTTT. Translating it yields CASSFFLGTGSMDSPLHF.